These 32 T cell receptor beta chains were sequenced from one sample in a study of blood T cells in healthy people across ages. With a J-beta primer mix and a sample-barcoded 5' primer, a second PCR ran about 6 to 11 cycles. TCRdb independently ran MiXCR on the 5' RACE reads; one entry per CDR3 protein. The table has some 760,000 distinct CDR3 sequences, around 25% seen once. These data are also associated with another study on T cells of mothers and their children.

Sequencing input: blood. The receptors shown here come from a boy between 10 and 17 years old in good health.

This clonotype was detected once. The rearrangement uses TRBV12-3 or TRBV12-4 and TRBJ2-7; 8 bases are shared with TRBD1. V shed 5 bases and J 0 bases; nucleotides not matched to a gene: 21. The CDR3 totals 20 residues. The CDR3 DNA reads TGTGCCAGCAGTCCTTGGCATCTTGAGACAGGGGCATCCTCCTCCTACGAGCAGTACTTC. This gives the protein CASSPWHLETGASSSYEQYF.

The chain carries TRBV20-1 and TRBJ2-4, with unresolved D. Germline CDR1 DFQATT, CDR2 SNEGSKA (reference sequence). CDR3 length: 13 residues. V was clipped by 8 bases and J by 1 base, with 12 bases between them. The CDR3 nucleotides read TGCAGTTGGATGGATACGGCCAAAAACATTCAGTACTTC. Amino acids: CSWMDTAKNIQYF.

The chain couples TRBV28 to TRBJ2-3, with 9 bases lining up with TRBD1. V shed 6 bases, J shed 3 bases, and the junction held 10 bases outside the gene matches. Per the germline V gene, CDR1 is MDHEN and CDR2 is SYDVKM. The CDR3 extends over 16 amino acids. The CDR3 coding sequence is TGTGCCAGCAGAACCGGGACAGGGATATCTACAGATACGCAGTATTTT. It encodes CASRTGTGISTDTQYF.

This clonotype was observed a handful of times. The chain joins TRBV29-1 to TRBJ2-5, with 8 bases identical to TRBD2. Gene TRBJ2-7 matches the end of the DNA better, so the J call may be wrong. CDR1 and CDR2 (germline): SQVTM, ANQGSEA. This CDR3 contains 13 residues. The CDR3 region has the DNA TGCAGTCTCCGGGTAGCGGGAAGCGACGAGCAGTACTTC. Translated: CSLRVAGSDEQYF.

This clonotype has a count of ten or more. CDR3 sequence reads: CASSPLPGGKNIQYF. The CDR3 DNA sequence: TGTGCCAGCAGCCCCCTCCCCGGGGGCAAAAACATTCAGTACTTC. This chain uses TRBV7-6 with TRBJ2-4; TRBD2 might be the D (6 bases). V was trimmed by 5 bases and J by 3 bases, leaving 14 bases between them. The CDR3 covers 15 residues. Germline V gene sequence: CDR1 SGHVS, CDR2 FNYEAQ. Full variable domain (rest looked up from reference TRBV7-6 and TRBJ2-4): GAGVSQSPRYKVTKRGQDVALRCDPISGHVSLYWYRQALGQGPEFLTYFNYEAQQDKSGLPNDRFSAERPEGSISTLTIQRTEQRDSAMYRCASSPLPGGKNIQYFGAGTRLSVL.

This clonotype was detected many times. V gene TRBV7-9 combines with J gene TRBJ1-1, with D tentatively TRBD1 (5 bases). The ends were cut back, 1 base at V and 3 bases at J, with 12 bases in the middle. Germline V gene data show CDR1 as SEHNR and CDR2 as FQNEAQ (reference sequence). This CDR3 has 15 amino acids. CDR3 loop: CASSLGKGGDTEAFF. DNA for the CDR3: TGTGCCAGCAGCTTAGGAAAGGGAGGGGACACTGAAGCTTTCTTT.

CDR3 loop: CASYSSGTAIYEQYF. The CDR3, as DNA: TGTGCCAGCTATTCATCCGGGACAGCAATATACGAGCAGTACTTC. V and J are TRBV6-2 or TRBV6-3 and TRBJ2-7; 7 bases fit TRBD1. Germline V CDR1 and CDR2: MNHEY, SVGEGT. V was clipped by 8 bases and J by 4 bases; unmatched bases: 14. The CDR3 loop spans 15 amino acids.

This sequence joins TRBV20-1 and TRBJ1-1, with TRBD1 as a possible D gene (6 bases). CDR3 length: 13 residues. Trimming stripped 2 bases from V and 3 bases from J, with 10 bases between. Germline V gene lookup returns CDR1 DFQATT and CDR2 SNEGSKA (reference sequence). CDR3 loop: CSARKGVDTEAFF. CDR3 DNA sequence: TGCAGTGCTAGAAAGGGGGTCGACACTGAAGCTTTCTTT.

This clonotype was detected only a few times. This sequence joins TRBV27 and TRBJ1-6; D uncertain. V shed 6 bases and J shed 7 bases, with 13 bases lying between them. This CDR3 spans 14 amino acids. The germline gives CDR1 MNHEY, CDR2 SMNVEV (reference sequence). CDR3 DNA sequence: TGTGCCAGCAGGCCGGGCCAAATAAATTCACCCCTCCACTTT. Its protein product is CASRPGQINSPLHF.

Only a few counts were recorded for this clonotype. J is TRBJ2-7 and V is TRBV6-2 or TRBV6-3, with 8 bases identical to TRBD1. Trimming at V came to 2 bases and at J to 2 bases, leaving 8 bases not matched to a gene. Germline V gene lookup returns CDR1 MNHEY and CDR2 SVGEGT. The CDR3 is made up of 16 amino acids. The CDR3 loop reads CASSYPRDRPTYEQYF. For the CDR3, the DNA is TGTGCCAGCAGTTACCCGAGGGACAGGCCTACCTACGAGCAGTACTTC.

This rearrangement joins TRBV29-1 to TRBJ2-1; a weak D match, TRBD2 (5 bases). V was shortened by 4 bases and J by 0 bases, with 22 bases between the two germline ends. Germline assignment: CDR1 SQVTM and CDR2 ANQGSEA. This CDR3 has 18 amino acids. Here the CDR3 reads CSVGRRPRAWSSYNEQFF. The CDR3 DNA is TGCAGCGTTGGTCGGAGGCCCCGGGCTTGGAGCTCCTACAATGAGCAGTTCTTC.

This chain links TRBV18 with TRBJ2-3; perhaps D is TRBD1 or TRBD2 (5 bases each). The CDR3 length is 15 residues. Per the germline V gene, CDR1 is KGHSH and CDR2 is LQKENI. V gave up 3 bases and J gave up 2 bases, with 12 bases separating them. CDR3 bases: TGTGCCAGCTCACCCCGAGGGGCAGACACAGATACGCAGTATTTT. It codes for CASSPRGADTDTQYF.

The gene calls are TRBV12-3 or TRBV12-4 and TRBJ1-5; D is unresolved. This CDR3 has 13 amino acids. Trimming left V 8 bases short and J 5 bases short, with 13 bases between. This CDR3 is CASADVEDQPQHF. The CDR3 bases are TGTGCCAGCGCGGACGTCGAAGATCAGCCCCAGCATTTT.

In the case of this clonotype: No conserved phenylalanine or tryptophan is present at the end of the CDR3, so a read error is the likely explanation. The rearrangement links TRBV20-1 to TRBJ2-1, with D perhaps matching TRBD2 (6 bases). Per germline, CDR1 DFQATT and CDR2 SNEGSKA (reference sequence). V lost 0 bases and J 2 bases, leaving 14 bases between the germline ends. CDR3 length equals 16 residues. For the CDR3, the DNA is TGCAGTGCTAGAGATGGGCGGCGGGGAACCTACAATGAGCAGTTCCTC. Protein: CSARDGRRGTYNEQFL.

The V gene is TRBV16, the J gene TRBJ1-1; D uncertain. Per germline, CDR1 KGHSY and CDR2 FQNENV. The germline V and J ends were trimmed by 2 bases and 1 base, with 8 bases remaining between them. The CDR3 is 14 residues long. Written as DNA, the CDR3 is TGTGCCAGCAGCCAAGGTTATGGGAACACTGAAGCTTTCTTT. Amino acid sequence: CASSQGYGNTEAFF.

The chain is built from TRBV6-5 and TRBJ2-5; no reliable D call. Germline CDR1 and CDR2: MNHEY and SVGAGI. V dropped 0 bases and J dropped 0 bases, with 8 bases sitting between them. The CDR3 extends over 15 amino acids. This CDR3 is CASSYSFTDQETQYF. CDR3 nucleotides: TGTGCCAGCAGTTACTCGTTTACAGACCAAGAGACCCAGTACTTC.

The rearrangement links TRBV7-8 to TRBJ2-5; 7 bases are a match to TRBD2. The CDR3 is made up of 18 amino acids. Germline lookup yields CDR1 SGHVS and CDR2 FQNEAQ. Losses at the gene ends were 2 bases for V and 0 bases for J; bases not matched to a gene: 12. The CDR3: CASSLKIGDYLYQETQYF. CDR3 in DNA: TGTGCCAGCAGCTTAAAAATAGGGGACTATCTGTACCAAGAGACCCAGTACTTC.

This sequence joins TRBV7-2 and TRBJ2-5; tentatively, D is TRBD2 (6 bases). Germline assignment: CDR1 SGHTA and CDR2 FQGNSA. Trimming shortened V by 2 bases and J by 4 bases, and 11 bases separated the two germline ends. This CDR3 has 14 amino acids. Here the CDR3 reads CASSLSWRGETQYF. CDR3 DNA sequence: TGTGCCAGCAGCTTAAGTTGGAGGGGAGAGACCCAGTACTTC.

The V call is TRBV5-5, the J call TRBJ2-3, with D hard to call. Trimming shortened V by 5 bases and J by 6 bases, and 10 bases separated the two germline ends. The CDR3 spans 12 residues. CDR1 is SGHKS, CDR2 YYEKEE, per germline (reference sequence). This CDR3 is CASSFGRDTQYF. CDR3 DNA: TGTGCCAGCAGTTTCGGGCGGGATACGCAGTATTTT.

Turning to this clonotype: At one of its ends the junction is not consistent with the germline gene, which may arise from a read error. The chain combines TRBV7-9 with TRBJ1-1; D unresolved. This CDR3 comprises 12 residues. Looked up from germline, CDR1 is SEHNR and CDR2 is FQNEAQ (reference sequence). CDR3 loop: CANSLADTEAFF. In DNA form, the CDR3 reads TGTGCCAACAGCTTAGCGGACACTGAAGCTTTCTTT.

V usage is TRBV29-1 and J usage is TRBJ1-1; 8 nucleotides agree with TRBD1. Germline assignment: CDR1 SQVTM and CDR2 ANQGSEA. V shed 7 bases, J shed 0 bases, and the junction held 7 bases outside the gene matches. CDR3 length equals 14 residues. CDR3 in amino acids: CSGADRGMNTEAFF. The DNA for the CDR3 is TGCAGCGGGGCCGACAGGGGAATGAACACTGAAGCTTTCTTT.

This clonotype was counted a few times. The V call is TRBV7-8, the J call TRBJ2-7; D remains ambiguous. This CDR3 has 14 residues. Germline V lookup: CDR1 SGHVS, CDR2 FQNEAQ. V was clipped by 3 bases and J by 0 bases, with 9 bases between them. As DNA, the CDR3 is TGTGCCAGCAGCTTGGTCGGTCTCTCCTACGAGCAGTACTTC. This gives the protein CASSLVGLSYEQYF.

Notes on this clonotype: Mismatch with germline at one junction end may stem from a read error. This chain's CDR3 is CASSEYGSGASVLTF. The CDR3 coding sequence is TGTGCCAGCAGCGAGTACGGGTCTGGGGCCAGCGTCCTGACTTTC. The genes are TRBV5-5 and TRBJ2-6; the D gene is possibly TRBD1 (5 bases). CDR3 size: 15 residues. Germline loops: CDR1 SGHKS, CDR2 YYEKEE (reference sequence).

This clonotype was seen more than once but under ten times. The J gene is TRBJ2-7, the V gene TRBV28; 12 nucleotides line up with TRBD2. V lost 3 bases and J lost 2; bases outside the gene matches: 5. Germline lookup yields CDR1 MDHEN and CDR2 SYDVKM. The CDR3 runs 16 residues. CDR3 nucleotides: TGTGCCAGCAGTTTCGGCCTAGCGGGGGGGACCTACGAGCAGTACTTC. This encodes CASSFGLAGGTYEQYF.

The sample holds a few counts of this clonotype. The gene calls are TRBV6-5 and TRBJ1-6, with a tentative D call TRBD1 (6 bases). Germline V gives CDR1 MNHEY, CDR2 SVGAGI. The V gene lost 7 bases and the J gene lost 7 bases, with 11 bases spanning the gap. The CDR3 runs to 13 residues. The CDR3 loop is CASKGRGNSPLHF. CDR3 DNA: TGTGCCAGCAAGGGCAGGGGAAATTCACCCCTCCACTTT.

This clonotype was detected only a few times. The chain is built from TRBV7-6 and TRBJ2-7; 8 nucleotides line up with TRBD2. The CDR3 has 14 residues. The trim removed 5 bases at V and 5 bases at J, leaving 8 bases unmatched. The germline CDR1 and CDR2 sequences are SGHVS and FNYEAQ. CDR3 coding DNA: TGTGCCAGCAGCCCGAGCGGGAGTCTGCACGAGCAGTACTTC. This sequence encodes CASSPSGSLHEQYF.

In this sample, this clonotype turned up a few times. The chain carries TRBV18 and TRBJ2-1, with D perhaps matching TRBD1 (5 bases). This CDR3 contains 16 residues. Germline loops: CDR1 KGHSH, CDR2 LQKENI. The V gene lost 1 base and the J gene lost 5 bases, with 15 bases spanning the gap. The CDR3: CASSPRQGRDDNEQFF. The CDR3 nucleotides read TGTGCCAGCTCACCACGGCAGGGAAGGGATGACAATGAGCAGTTCTTC.

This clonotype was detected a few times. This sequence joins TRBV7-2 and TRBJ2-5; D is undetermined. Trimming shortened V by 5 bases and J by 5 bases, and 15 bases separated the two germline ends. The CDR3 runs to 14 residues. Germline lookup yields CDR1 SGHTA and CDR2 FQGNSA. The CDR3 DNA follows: TGTGCCAGCAGCCCACCTTTTCAAACGGAGACCCAGTACTTC. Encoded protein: CASSPPFQTETQYF.

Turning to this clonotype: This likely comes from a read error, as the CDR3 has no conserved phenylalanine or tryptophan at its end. The CDR3 nucleotides read TGCGCCAGCAGCTTGGGACTAGCGGTTTACAATGAGCAGTTCCTC. Translating it yields CASSLGLAVYNEQFL. The gene calls are TRBV5-1 and TRBJ2-5; 9 bases agree with TRBD2. The tail of the sequence fits TRBJ2-1 better, so the J call may be wrong. The CDR3 spans 15 residues. CDR1 is SGHRS and CDR2 is YFSETQ in the germline V gene.

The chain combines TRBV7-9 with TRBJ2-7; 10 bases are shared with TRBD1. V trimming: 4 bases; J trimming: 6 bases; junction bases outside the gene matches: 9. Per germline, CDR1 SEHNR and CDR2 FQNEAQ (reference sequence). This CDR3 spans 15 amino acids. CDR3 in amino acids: CASSSSGTGASEQYF. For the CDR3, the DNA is TGTGCCAGCAGCTCGAGCGGGACAGGGGCGTCCGAGCAGTACTTC.

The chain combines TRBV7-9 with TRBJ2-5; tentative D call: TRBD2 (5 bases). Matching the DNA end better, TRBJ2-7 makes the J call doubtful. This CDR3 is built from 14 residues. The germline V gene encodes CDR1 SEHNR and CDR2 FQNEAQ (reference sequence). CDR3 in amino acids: CASSPGLGVSEQYF. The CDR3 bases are TGTGCCAGCTCTCCGGGTCTCGGGGTTTCCGAGCAGTACTTC.

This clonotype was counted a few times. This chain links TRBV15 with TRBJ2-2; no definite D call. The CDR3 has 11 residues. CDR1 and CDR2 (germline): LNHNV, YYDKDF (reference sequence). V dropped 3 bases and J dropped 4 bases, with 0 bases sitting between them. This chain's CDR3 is CATSSTGELFF. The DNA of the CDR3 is TGTGCCACCAGCAGCACCGGGGAGCTGTTTTTT.